Listed here is a single T cell receptor beta chain. As yet, its antigen is unknown. The data were obtained in a study of HIV-infected children after antiretroviral therapy interruption. Study-wide findings and caveats: After treatment interruption started, naive CD4+ CDR3 overlap across time points dropped.

The junction had 8 bases not matched to a gene; V was cut back by 1 base and J by 3 bases. The germline V gene encodes CDR1 SGHTA and CDR2 FQGNSA. This CDR3 comprises 18 residues. The treatment: PENTA 11 planned treatment interruption arm or continuous ART arm. The TCR library was built from RNA with a 3' RACE protocol and unique molecular identifiers. TCRdb reprocessed the 3' RACE reads with MiXCR, giving one entry per CDR3 protein. This table holds 35,000 to 50,000 distinct CDR3 sequences, about 6% found once. The sequences come from CD45RA+ CD4+ T cells from PBMCs, pooled from several time points, collected from a donor given antiretroviral therapy, either interrupted or continuous. The subset: naive CD4+ CD45RA+ CD45RO- T cells. This clonotype was obtained from a pool of human donors with HIV. The rearrangement joins TRBV7-2 to TRBJ2-3; 12 bases match TRBD2. CDR3 sequence: CASSLVRLAGGGTDTQYF. The CDR3 DNA sequence: TGTGCCAGCAGCTTAGTTCGTCTAGCGGGGGGGGGGACAGATACGCAGTATTTT.